This T cell receptor beta chain stems from a study of blood T cell repertoires in COVID-19. Here immunoSEQ multiplex PCR was the method, and the copy in TCRdb shows in-frame clones only, minus some. The sample lists 310,000 or so clones; roughly 89% were seen once. The germline gives CDR1 SSHAT, CDR2 FNYEAQ (reference sequence). V shed 5 bases and J 1 base; nucleotides not matched to a gene: 4. The length of the CDR3 is 14 residues. This TCR derives from a woman aged 18-29 years who had recovered from COVID-19. The sample consisted of PBMCs or T cells enriched from blood (not recorded which). The chain couples TRBV7-7 to TRBJ2-5; 7 bases fit TRBD1. This CDR3 reads CASSLGTAQETQYF. CDR3 nucleotides: TGTGCCAGCAGCCTGGGGACAGCCCAAGAGACCCAGTACTTC.